The next 2 T cell receptor beta chains were all read from a single sample in a study of Graves' ophthalmopathy and Graves' hyperthyroidism. For repertoire sequencing, the TCR beta CDR3 regions were amplified from RNA transcripts. HTBI primers served in a first-round RT-PCR, which a second-round multiplex PCR followed. TCRdb re-called the multiplex PCR reads with MiXCR, one entry per CDR3 protein. The data show roughly 1.1 million distinct CDR3 sequences, about two fifths seen once. The sequenced sample was peripheral blood or thyroid tissue (not recorded which). These receptor sequences come from an adult man with Graves' hyperthyroidism.

This clonotype was seen at least ten times. CDR3 bases: TGTGCCAGCAGCGGGCCGGGGAGAGACACTGAAGCTTTCTTT. Amino acid sequence: CASSGPGRDTEAFF. The chain couples TRBV7-8 to TRBJ1-1; D call uncertain. The germline V and J ends were trimmed by 5 bases and 3 bases, with 13 bases remaining between them. CDR1 and CDR2 from the germline V gene are SGHVS and FQNEAQ. This CDR3 has 14 amino acids.

The chain joins TRBV2 to TRBJ2-7; D gene unclear. CDR1 and CDR2 (germline): SNHLY, FYNNEI. Trimming shortened V by 9 bases and J by 4 bases, and 19 bases separated the two germline ends. CDR3 length: 14 amino acids. CDR3 sequence (DNA): TGTGCCAGTCTCATAGGACCGGGCCCATACGAGCAGTACTTC. Its protein product is CASLIGPGPYEQYF.